These 22 T cell receptor beta chains were sequenced from one sample in a study of chemoradiotherapy in HPV16-positive cancers. Generated by immunoSEQ multiplex PCR, the TCRdb table keeps only in-frame clones and is missing some. Seen here are 13,000 or so clones, 69% observed once, and the top ten hold roughly 18%. This sample was gathered from a patient who underwent chemoradiotherapy. Every receptor here comes from a human donor with HPV-associated anogenital cancer.

V usage is TRBV7-8 and J usage is TRBJ2-5; 7 bases agree with TRBD1. This CDR3 is 15 amino acids long. With 5 bases clipped from V and 2 bases from J, the junction kept 8 bases outside the gene matches. Germline loops: CDR1 SGHVS, CDR2 FQNEAQ. The chain's CDR3 is CASSPSGGWQETQYF. In DNA form, the CDR3 reads TGTGCCAGCAGCCCTTCAGGGGGTTGGCAAGAGACCCAGTACTTC. The full variable domain, completed using reference TRBV7-8 and TRBJ2-5, is GAGVSQSPRYKVAKRGQDVALRCDPISGHVSLFWYQQALGQGPEFLTYFQNEAQLDKSGLPSDRFFAERPEGSVSTLKIQRTQQEDSAVYLCASSPSGGWQETQYFGPGTRLLVL.

The chain employs TRBV2 and TRBJ2-5; 7 nucleotides agree with TRBD1. CDR1 is SNHLY, CDR2 FYNNEI, per germline. V shed 8 bases and J 2 bases; nucleotides not matched to a gene: 8. This CDR3 is built from 14 residues. In DNA, the CDR3 is TGTGCCAGCGGAACCTGGGACAGTCAAGAGACCCAGTACTTC. Its translation is CASGTWDSQETQYF. Filled out from reference TRBV2 and TRBJ2-5, the complete variable domain reads EPEVTQTPSHQVTQMGQEVILRCVPISNHLYFYWYRQILGQKVEFLVSFYNNEISEKSEIFDDQFSVERPDGSNFTLKIRSTKLEDSAMYFCASGTWDSQETQYFGPGTRLLVL.

The CDR3 loop is CASSIHGMETQYF. The DNA for the CDR3 is TGTGCCAGTAGTATACACGGGATGGAGACCCAGTACTTC. The chain couples TRBV19 to TRBJ2-5; possible D gene TRBD2, 5 bases. The CDR3 covers 13 residues. Germline V CDR1 and CDR2: LNHDA, SQIVND (reference sequence). The V end lost 2 bases, the J end lost 5 bases, and 9 bases lay between the germline ends.

The J gene is TRBJ1-5, the V gene TRBV2, with D possibly being TRBD1 (5 bases). CDR1 is SNHLY, CDR2 FYNNEI, per germline. This CDR3 contains 13 residues. The germline V and J ends were trimmed by 5 bases and 4 bases, with 9 bases remaining between them. DNA for the CDR3: TGTGCCAGCAGTTGGGACGGTAATCAGCCCCAGCATTTT. Translated: CASSWDGNQPQHF.

This chain links TRBV4-1 with TRBJ2-7; tentative D call: TRBD1 (6 bases). The V and J ends lost 0 bases and 4 bases respectively, with 13 bases between them. CDR3 length: 15 residues. Germline V CDR1 and CDR2: MGHRA, YSYEKL. The CDR3 region is CASSQESQGGYEQYF. The CDR3 nucleotides are TGCGCCAGCAGCCAAGAGTCGCAAGGGGGTTACGAGCAGTACTTC.

V usage is TRBV29-1 and J usage is TRBJ2-1; TRBD2 matches 12 bases. The CDR3 loop spans 18 amino acids. From germline, CDR1 is SQVTM and CDR2 ANQGSEA. J lost 6 bases, V lost 7 bases, and 19 bases had no gene match. The CDR3 loop is CSGAGWASGGASGNEQFF. The CDR3, as DNA: TGCAGCGGGGCCGGGTGGGCTAGCGGGGGGGCCTCGGGCAATGAGCAGTTCTTC.

This chain links TRBV27 with TRBJ2-7; 9 positions agree with TRBD1. Germline CDR1 reads MNHEY; CDR2 reads SMNVEV (reference sequence). V was pared by 3 bases and J by 1 base, with 10 bases of the junction left unmatched. The CDR3 has 17 amino acids. The CDR3 spells CASSFAFDRGGSYEQYF. The CDR3 DNA follows: TGTGCCAGCAGTTTCGCCTTCGACAGGGGGGGTTCCTACGAGCAGTACTTC.

The V call is TRBV25-1, the J call TRBJ2-2; D is unresolved. The CDR3 runs 15 residues. Trimming left V 1 base short and J 3 bases short, with 9 bases between. Looked up from germline, CDR1 is MGHDK and CDR2 is SYGVNS. The CDR3 reads CASSESTVYTGELFF. The CDR3 nucleotides read TGTGCCAGCAGTGAATCAACAGTCTACACCGGGGAGCTGTTTTTT.

The V gene is TRBV6-5, the J gene TRBJ2-7, with D maybe TRBD2 (6 bases). This CDR3 has 13 residues. The V gene lost 6 bases and the J gene lost 5 bases, with 14 bases spanning the gap. Germline values: CDR1 MNHEY, CDR2 SVGAGI. CDR3: CASRLGGAHEQYF. The CDR3 nucleotides are TGTGCCAGCAGACTTGGAGGGGCCCACGAGCAGTACTTC.

The chain links TRBV19 to TRBJ1-5; D might be TRBD1 (6 bases). Between the trimmed V and J ends, which lost 7 bases and 8 bases, there was a span of 15 bases. CDR1 LNHDA and CDR2 SQIVND come from the germline V gene (reference sequence). The CDR3 totals 13 residues. DNA of the CDR3: TGTGCCAGTACAAAAGAGCAGGGGAAGCCCCAGCATTTT. This gives the protein CASTKEQGKPQHF.

V gene TRBV5-4 combines with J gene TRBJ2-5, with 8 bases identical to TRBD1. Germline assignment: CDR1 SGHNT and CDR2 YYREEE (reference sequence). This CDR3 contains 14 residues. V gave up 9 bases and J gave up 4 bases; unmatched junction bases: 11. In DNA form, the CDR3 reads TGTGCCAACAGTTCAAACACAGGGGGAGAGACCCAGTACTTC. Translated: CANSSNTGGETQYF.

The sample holds one count of this clone. The genes are TRBV28 and TRBJ1-5; D not resolved. Trimming shortened V by 1 base and J by 0 bases, and 10 bases separated the two germline ends. The CDR3 runs to 16 residues. The germline CDR1 and CDR2 sequences are MDHEN and SYDVKM. Here the CDR3 DNA reads TGTGCCAGCAGTTTATATGGACCCTATAGCAATCAGCCCCAGCATTTT. This sequence encodes CASSLYGPYSNQPQHF.

The V call is TRBV19, the J call TRBJ1-6, with 10 bases identical to TRBD1. V lost 11 bases to trimming and J lost 12 bases; unmatched junction nucleotides: 10. The CDR3 runs to 13 residues. The germline V gene has CDR1 LNHDA and CDR2 SQIVND (reference sequence). CDR3 in amino acids: CASGDRGSLPLHF. CDR3 in DNA: TGTGCCTCGGGGGACAGGGGTAGTTTACCCCTCCACTTT.

The J gene is TRBJ1-4, the V gene TRBV5-1; D gene uncertain. This CDR3 region has 12 residues. Germline V gives CDR1 SGHRS, CDR2 YFSETQ. V was cut by 2 bases and J by 5 bases, with 4 bases left in between. CDR3 protein: CASSLTNEKLFF. The DNA of the CDR3 is TGCGCCAGCAGCTTAACAAATGAAAAACTGTTTTTT.

V and J are TRBV5-1 and TRBJ1-1; D is undetermined. CDR1 and CDR2 from the germline V gene are SGHRS and YFSETQ. The V end lost 0 bases, the J end lost 1 base, and 4 bases lay between the germline ends. This CDR3 has 13 amino acids. CDR3 amino acids: CASSLDRNTEAFF. The CDR3 DNA sequence: TGCGCCAGCAGCTTGGACAGGAACACTGAAGCTTTCTTT.

V is TRBV5-4 and J is TRBJ1-4, with D perhaps TRBD1 (5 bases). This CDR3 comprises 14 residues. Germline V CDR1 and CDR2: SGHNT, YYREEE (reference sequence). The V end lost 0 bases, the J end lost 8 bases, and 11 bases lay between the germline ends. The CDR3 region has the DNA TGTGCCAGCAGCTTGGATTCGGGGGGAGAAAAACTGTTTTTT. Protein product: CASSLDSGGEKLFF.

The chain is built from TRBV19 and TRBJ2-7, with TRBD2 matching over 14 bases. Germline lookup yields CDR1 LNHDA and CDR2 SQIVND (reference sequence). The junction had 2 bases not matched to a gene; V was cut back by 5 bases and J by 2 bases. CDR3 length equals 15 residues. CDR3 DNA sequence: TGTGCCAGTAGTGAGACTAGCGGGGGGGCCTACGAGCAGTACTTC. Protein: CASSETSGGAYEQYF.

This clone was picked up one time. The V call is TRBV6-1, the J call TRBJ2-1; D is unresolved. Germline CDR1 reads MNHNS; CDR2 reads SASEGT. This CDR3 spans 11 amino acids. Deletions cut 7 bases from V and 6 bases from J, with 7 bases between. The CDR3 spells CASKGVNEQFF. For the CDR3, the DNA is TGTGCCAGCAAAGGAGTCAATGAGCAGTTCTTC.

V is TRBV18 and J is TRBJ2-1; D remains unclear. The V gene lost 0 bases and the J gene lost 6 bases, with 6 bases spanning the gap. Germline V gives CDR1 KGHSH, CDR2 LQKENI. CDR3 length: 13 amino acids. In DNA form, the CDR3 reads TGTGCCAGCTCACCACCGTCGGTCAATGAGCAGTTCTTC. It specifies CASSPPSVNEQFF.

Only a few counts were recorded for this clone. This chain joins TRBV5-1 and TRBJ2-5; a weak D match, TRBD2 (6 bases). Trimming took off 4 bases at V and 1 base at J, with 14 bases between the two ends. The CDR3 spans 15 residues. The germline CDR1 and CDR2 sequences are SGHRS and YFSETQ. The CDR3 DNA reads as TGCGCCAGCAGCGCGATTGCGGGGAGCCAAGAGACCCAGTACTTC. Translating gives CASSAIAGSQETQYF.

This clone has just a few counts. This chain joins TRBV6-5 and TRBJ1-2; TRBD1 aligns across 8 bases. Trimming removed 6 bases from V and 6 bases from J; junction bases left unmatched: 12. This CDR3 is built from 15 residues. Germline V CDR1 and CDR2: MNHEY, SVGAGI. CDR3 bases: TGTGCCAGCAGAACGCCTGGTGCAGGGGGCGATGGCTACACCTTC. It specifies CASRTPGAGGDGYTF.

The V call is TRBV30, the J call TRBJ2-7, with D unresolved. The CDR3 consists of 14 residues. CDR1 GTSNPN and CDR2 SVGIG come from the germline V gene (reference sequence). V shed 2 bases and J shed 0 bases, with 11 bases lying between them. CDR3 bases: TGTGCCTGGAGTATCGAGCCGACCTCCTACGAGCAGTACTTC. Protein: CAWSIEPTSYEQYF.